Below, one T cell receptor (beta chain) is given with its context. The data were obtained in a study of blood T cell repertoires in COVID-19. The wider study: The cDNA or gDNA used as material had been derived from T cells, B-cell-depleted T cells, or PBMCs.

Participants spanned ages about 18 to 90 years and resided in 24 US areas. Cohorts were assigned according to the clinical history that participants reported. How the authors handled the data: Scientists estimated how many nucleated cells there were by amplifying reference gene primers. TCRdb's copy holds only in-frame clones and misses some; the assay was immunoSEQ multiplex PCR. V and J calls and clone size are copied from that table; D and trimming were computed from the DNA. This sample has under 200,000 clones, with approximately 79% found just once. Trimming cost V 1 base and J 5 bases, with 9 bases left between them. The germline CDR1 and CDR2 sequences are SGDLS and YYNGEE. The CDR3 has 13 amino acids.

This TCR was recovered from a woman in her fifties or sixties with acute COVID-19. Sequenced input: PBMCs or T cells enriched from blood (not recorded which). V usage is TRBV9 and J usage is TRBJ2-5; D gene uncertain. The CDR3 loop reads CASSVSPAETQYF. The CDR3 DNA sequence: TGTGCCAGCAGCGTAAGTCCAGCGGAGACCCAGTACTTC.